Listed below are T cell receptor beta chains from one sample, sequenced in a study of T-cell memory formation after mild COVID-19. One entry per CDR3 protein results from TCRdb running MiXCR on the 5' RACE reads. The profile shows hundreds of thousands of distinct CDR3 sequences, about 25% of them singletons. The specimen was PBMCs or a T cell subset sorted from them (not recorded which). The receptors originated from an adult woman who had mild COVID-19 (a few samples of this study predate the infection). Cell type and time point are not known. Both conserved end residues are part of each CDR3. D genes are given only for firm matches. Clone size is not always given. Where it is, it says once, few, many or a class for expanded clones.

d_gene	j_gene	abundance	v_gene	CDR3aa	CDR3nt
.	TRBJ2-1	.	TRBV30	CAWSIWDEQFF	TGTGCCTGGTCAATATGGGATGAGCAGTTCTTC
.	TRBJ2-1	once	TRBV7-6	CASSNEGEGSSYNEQFF	TGTGCCAGCAGCAACGAGGGCGAGGGCAGCTCCTACAATGAGCAGTTCTTC
.	TRBJ2-1	once	TRBV20-1	CSANGPRVQFF	TGCAGTGCTAACGGCCCCCGAGTGCAGTTCTTC
.	TRBJ2-1	.	TRBV20-1	CSGGRAYNEQFF	TGCAGTGGGGGGCGGGCCTACAATGAGCAGTTCTTC
TRBD1	TRBJ1-1	.	TRBV7-9	CASSRGTGFYAEAFF	TGTGCCAGCAGCCGCGGGACAGGGTTTTACGCTGAAGCTTTCTTT
TRBD2	TRBJ2-5	few	TRBV10-3	CAISEAGASETQYF	TGTGCCATCAGTGAAGCGGGGGCCTCGGAGACCCAGTACTTC
.	TRBJ2-7	few	TRBV29-1	CSVHDDEQYF	TGCAGCGTGCACGATGACGAGCAGTACTTC
TRBD2	TRBJ2-1	.	TRBV24-1	CATSTGTRSYNEQFF	TGTGCCACCAGTACCGGGACTAGGTCCTACAATGAGCAGTTCTTC
TRBD1	TRBJ1-5	few	TRBV5-1	CASSLEDRGHQPQHF	TGCGCCAGCAGCTTGGAGGACAGGGGGCATCAGCCCCAGCATTTT
TRBD1	TRBJ1-3	few	TRBV5-1	CASSSHPRDSPTISGNTIYF	TGCGCCAGCAGCTCCCACCCTCGGGACAGCCCAACTATCTCTGGAAACACCATATATTTT
.	TRBJ2-1	few	TRBV24-1	CATSDSGFMDEQFF	TGTGCCACCAGTGATTCAGGTTTTATGGATGAGCAGTTCTTC
TRBD2	TRBJ2-3	.	TRBV7-9	CASTLSGGITDTQYF	TGTGCCAGCACCCTTAGCGGGGGTATTACAGATACGCAGTATTTT
.	TRBJ2-2	.	TRBV4-2	CASSQGLGSVGELFF	TGTGCCAGCAGCCAAGGACTCGGTTCGGTTGGGGAGCTGTTTTTT
TRBD2	TRBJ2-1	.	TRBV9	CASSLPRGGGPTNEQFF	TGTGCCAGCTCCCTCCCCCGGGGCGGGGGGCCAACCAATGAGCAGTTCTTC
.	TRBJ1-3	.	TRBV6-6	CASSYYSGQGNTIYF	TGTGCCAGCAGTTACTACTCCGGACAGGGAAACACCATATATTTT
.	TRBJ2-7	few	TRBV4-3	CASSQETQGPLYEQYF	TGCGCCAGCAGCCAAGAGACTCAAGGGCCCCTCTACGAGCAGTACTTC
.	TRBJ1-3	few	TRBV6-5	CASSRQDYSGNTIYF	TGTGCCAGCAGTCGGCAGGATTACTCTGGAAACACCATATATTTT
.	TRBJ2-5	.	TRBV12-3/TRBV12-4	CASSSRGGEAETQYF	TGTGCCAGCAGTTCCCGAGGAGGGGAAGCAGAGACCCAGTACTTC
TRBD2	TRBJ2-1	few	TRBV12-3/TRBV12-4	CASSRLAGGPGEQFF	TGTGCCAGCAGTCGACTAGCGGGAGGGCCAGGTGAGCAGTTCTTC
.	TRBJ2-7	.	TRBV21-1	CASTRLAEQYF	TGTGCCAGCACCCGACTAGCAGAGCAGTACTTC
.	TRBJ2-1	.	TRBV7-8	CASSPNRLVLRRNEQFF	TGTGCCAGCAGCCCTAACAGACTAGTCTTGCGCCGGAATGAGCAGTTCTTC
TRBD1	TRBJ1-2	.	TRBV6-2/TRBV6-3	CASSYSTGGGGYGYTF	TGTGCCAGCAGTTACTCGACAGGGGGTGGAGGATATGGCTACACCTTC
TRBD1	TRBJ2-7	many	TRBV5-6	CASSLTGAEQYF	TGTGCCAGCAGCCTGACAGGGGCCGAGCAGTACTTC
TRBD1	TRBJ2-2	.	TRBV2	CASSADRGSGELFF	TGTGCCAGCAGCGCTGACAGGGGAAGCGGGGAGCTGTTTTTT
.	TRBJ2-7	few	TRBV14	CASSPNPGPTYEQYF	TGTGCCAGCAGTCCCAATCCGGGACCCACCTACGAGCAGTACTTC
TRBD1	TRBJ2-1	.	TRBV9	CASSDTGAEYNEQFF	TGTGCCAGCAGCGATACAGGGGCAGAGTACAATGAGCAGTTCTTC
TRBD2	TRBJ2-7	.	TRBV4-3	CASSPGGSLPYEQYF	TGCGCCAGCAGCCCCGGGGGGAGCCTACCCTACGAGCAGTACTTC
.	TRBJ1-6	.	TRBV12-3/TRBV12-4	CASRRNGRSSPLHF	TGTGCCAGCAGGAGAAATGGACGGAGTTCACCCCTCCACTTT
.	TRBJ2-1	.	TRBV12-3/TRBV12-4	CASTGTEGSGPVF	TGTGCCAGCACGGGGACTGAGGGTAGCGGACCGGTCTTC
TRBD2	TRBJ2-7	few	TRBV15	CATSRGAGDFFYEQYF	TGTGCCACCAGCAGAGGAGCGGGAGATTTTTTCTACGAGCAGTACTTC
.	TRBJ2-3	medium-sized	TRBV7-9	CASSFTPDTQYF	TGTGCCAGCAGTTTTACACCAGATACGCAGTATTTT
.	TRBJ1-1	.	TRBV3-1	CASSGPGAEAFF	TGTGCCAGCAGTGGGCCCGGGGCTGAAGCTTTCTTT
.	TRBJ1-6	many	TRBV15	CATSRDSAGNSPLHF	TGTGCCACCAGCAGAGATTCGGCAGGGAATTCACCCCTCCACTTT
TRBD2	TRBJ2-2	once	TRBV2	CAKGTSGTGELFF	TGTGCCAAAGGGACTAGCGGCACCGGGGAGCTGTTTTTT
.	TRBJ1-2	few	TRBV29-1	CSVETENYGYTF	TGCAGCGTTGAGACGGAAAACTATGGCTACACCTTC
.	TRBJ2-7	few	TRBV4-1	CASSPTLGTAYEQYF	TGCGCCAGCAGCCCGACCCTCGGCACAGCCTACGAGCAGTACTTC
TRBD1	TRBJ2-3	few	TRBV11-2	CASSSRQGRADTQYF	TGTGCCAGCAGCTCTAGACAGGGAAGGGCAGATACGCAGTATTTT